One and the same sample provided the 20 T cell receptor beta chains below, sequenced in a study of cytomegalovirus exposure and HLA in healthy donors. With 60 Vbeta and 13 Jbeta primers, the PCR was carried out. Here immunoSEQ multiplex PCR was the method, and the copy in TCRdb shows in-frame clones only, minus some. The table has about 150,000 clones, approximately 80% seen once. Sequencing used PBMCs. Source of these receptors: a woman in her 50s in good health and CMV-seropositive.

The rearrangement uses TRBV7-6 and TRBJ2-3; 9 bases align to TRBD2. Germline trimming cut 5 bases from V and 2 bases from J; bases unmatched to any gene: 2. The CDR3 runs to 14 residues. Germline assignment: CDR1 SGHVS and CDR2 FNYEAQ. CDR3 loop: CASSRGGATDTQYF. CDR3 coding DNA: TGTGCCAGCAGCCGCGGGGGGGCCACAGATACGCAGTATTTT.

V gene TRBV6-5 combines with J gene TRBJ2-3, with 13 bases identical to TRBD2. Germline CDR1 and CDR2: MNHEY and SVGAGI. J lost 5 bases, V lost 4 bases, and 6 bases had no gene match. This CDR3 is built from 16 residues. The CDR3 sequence is CASSWGLAGRVDTQYF. Written as DNA, the CDR3 is TGTGCCAGCAGTTGGGGACTAGCGGGGAGGGTAGATACGCAGTATTTT.

V is TRBV4-3 and J is TRBJ1-2; D may be TRBD1 (5 bases). The CDR3 extends over 15 amino acids. V was pared by 0 bases and J by 1 base, with 9 bases between. Germline CDR1 LGHNA, CDR2 YSLEER. The CDR3 sequence is CASSQDTGVNYGYTF. As DNA, the CDR3 is TGCGCCAGCAGCCAAGATACAGGAGTTAACTATGGCTACACCTTC.

The genes are TRBV2 and TRBJ2-1, with D perhaps TRBD2 (5 bases). Germline CDR1 reads SNHLY; CDR2 reads FYNNEI. V gave up 10 bases and J gave up 4 bases, with 11 bases separating them. The CDR3 covers 12 residues. Here the CDR3 DNA reads TGTGCCAATGGACGGGGATACAATGAGCAGTTCTTC. Protein sequence: CANGRGYNEQFF.

This chain links TRBV7-2 with TRBJ1-5; D remains unclear. CDR1 and CDR2 from the germline V gene are SGHTA and FQGNSA. Trimming removed 3 bases from V and 3 bases from J, with 9 bases in between. This CDR3 contains 14 residues. CDR3 residues: CASSLGLNNQPQHF. The CDR3, as DNA: TGTGCCAGCAGCTTGGGCCTGAACAATCAGCCCCAGCATTTT.

V and J are TRBV5-4 and TRBJ2-1, with 12 bases fitting TRBD2. The trim removed 4 bases at V and 10 bases at J, leaving 9 bases unmatched. This CDR3 has 15 residues. Germline V gene lookup returns CDR1 SGHNT and CDR2 YYREEE (reference sequence). CDR3 in DNA: TGTGCCAGCAGCCCCCGGACTAGCGGGGAGTTAGAGCAGTTCTTC. Protein product: CASSPRTSGELEQFF.

The chain employs TRBV30 and TRBJ2-1; 7 bases match TRBD1. CDR1 is GTSNPN and CDR2 is SVGIG in the germline V gene (reference sequence). Unmatched junction bases numbered 9, after V lost 5 bases and J lost 5 bases. CDR3 length equals 14 residues. The DNA for the CDR3 is TGTGCCTGGGGCCATGGGCAGGGGGACAATGAGCAGTTCTTC. It is translated as CAWGHGQGDNEQFF.

In nucleotides, the CDR3 is TGTGCCAGCAGCTTAATAGCAGGACAGCTCAATGAGCAGTTCTTC. Translating it yields CASSLIAGQLNEQFF. The chain is built from TRBV7-3 and TRBJ2-1; TRBD1 is a possible D gene (6 bases). Trimming removed 1 base at V and 6 bases at J, with 13 bases between. The length of the CDR3 is 15 residues. Germline loops: CDR1 SGHTA, CDR2 FQGTGA.

This chain joins TRBV15 and TRBJ1-5, with D unresolved. CDR1 is LNHNV, CDR2 YYDKDF, per germline (reference sequence). The V gene lost 5 bases and the J gene lost 8 bases, with 13 bases spanning the gap. This CDR3 has 13 residues. The CDR3 protein is CATSFNGGEPQHF. CDR3 bases: TGTGCCACCAGCTTCAACGGCGGGGAGCCCCAGCATTTT.

The chain couples TRBV6-1 to TRBJ2-1; maybe TRBD2 (7 bases). The CDR3 is 15 amino acids. Trimming removed 6 bases from V and 8 bases from J, with 20 bases in between. Germline assignment: CDR1 MNHNS and CDR2 SASEGT. This chain's CDR3 is CASSPKLGGRDEQFF. The DNA of the CDR3 is TGTGCCAGCAGCCCGAAGTTAGGGGGGAGGGATGAGCAGTTCTTC.

The chain has TRBV2 and TRBJ2-7; possible D gene TRBD1, 6 bases. The V gene lost 5 bases and the J gene lost 5 bases, with 22 bases spanning the gap. The CDR3 contains 16 residues. Germline lookup yields CDR1 SNHLY and CDR2 FYNNEI. The CDR3: CASSSSPGHARDEQYF. CDR3 sequence (DNA): TGTGCCAGCAGTTCATCTCCGGGACACGCCCGGGACGAGCAGTACTTC.

The genes are TRBV6-5 and TRBJ2-2; 7 bases match TRBD2. This CDR3 contains 16 residues. The germline CDR1 and CDR2 sequences are MNHEY and SVGAGI. The V and J ends lost 2 bases and 1 base, in that order; junction bases with no gene match: 4. In DNA form, the CDR3 reads TGTGCCAGCAGTTACAGCGGGGCGCTGAACACCGGGGAGCTGTTTTTT. As protein: CASSYSGALNTGELFF.

This chain joins TRBV7-8 and TRBJ2-7; 9 positions match TRBD1. V dropped 5 bases and J dropped 3; count of bases not matched to a gene: 2. There are 13 residues in the CDR3. The germline V gene has CDR1 SGHVS and CDR2 FQNEAQ. CDR3 amino acids: CASSPDRGYEQYF. The CDR3 DNA sequence: TGTGCCAGCAGCCCGGACAGGGGCTACGAGCAGTACTTC.

This clone was recorded once. The chain joins TRBV6-6 to TRBJ2-1; 9 nucleotides align to TRBD1. Trimming cost V 6 bases and J 3 bases; bases outside gene matches: 6. The CDR3 consists of 15 residues. In germline, CDR1 is MNHNY, CDR2 SVGAGI (reference sequence). This chain's CDR3 is CASSPRDRDYNEQFF. The CDR3 nucleotides are TGTGCCAGCAGCCCCCGGGACAGGGACTACAATGAGCAGTTCTTC.

CDR3 protein: CASSKGQTNQPQHF. The CDR3 DNA sequence: TGTGCCAGCAGCAAGGGACAGACCAATCAGCCCCAGCATTTT. The V and J genes are TRBV7-9 and TRBJ1-5; 7 nucleotides align to TRBD1. Trimming at V came to 5 bases and at J to 3 bases, leaving 4 bases not matched to a gene. This CDR3 region has 14 residues. From germline, CDR1 is SEHNR and CDR2 FQNEAQ (reference sequence).

The chain joins TRBV10-3 to TRBJ2-1, with TRBD2 matching 14 bases. With 0 bases clipped from V and 13 bases from J, the junction kept 11 bases outside the gene matches. The CDR3 loop spans 17 amino acids. Germline-derived CDR1 and CDR2 are ENHRY and SYGVKD. The CDR3 DNA sequence: TGTGCCATCAGTGAGTCGACTCGGGGACTAGCGGGGGAGAGCCAGTTCTTC. Amino acids: CAISESTRGLAGESQFF.

This clone was found once. This chain links TRBV4-2 with TRBJ1-6, with 8 bases aligning to TRBD1. The CDR3 extends over 13 amino acids. The germline CDR1 and CDR2 sequences are LGHNA and YNFKEQ. V lost 6 bases, J lost 5 bases, and 0 bases stayed unmatched. The CDR3 here is CASRTGDNSPLHF. The DNA of the CDR3 is TGTGCCAGCAGGACAGGGGATAATTCACCCCTCCACTTT.

The V call is TRBV7-9, the J call TRBJ2-7; perhaps TRBD1 as D (5 bases). This CDR3 contains 12 residues. Per the germline V gene, CDR1 is SEHNR and CDR2 is FQNEAQ (reference sequence). V was trimmed by 3 bases and J by 9 bases, leaving 12 bases between them. CDR3 bases: TGTGCCAGCAGCTTTAATGGACAAGTGCAGTACTTC. This sequence encodes CASSFNGQVQYF.

This clone was picked up a small number of times. The chain carries TRBV7-6 and TRBJ1-1; maybe TRBD1 (5 bases). Between the trimmed V and J ends, which lost 5 bases and 2 bases, there was a span of 9 bases. The CDR3 has 13 amino acids. Per germline, CDR1 SGHVS and CDR2 FNYEAQ. CDR3 DNA: TGTGCCAGCAGCGTTGACAGCAACACTGAAGCTTTCTTT. Translated, it gives CASSVDSNTEAFF.

This clone was detected only once. The chain couples TRBV13 to TRBJ1-4; D gene ambiguous. Per germline, CDR1 PRHDT and CDR2 FYEKMQ (reference sequence). V shed 3 bases and J shed 10 bases, with 15 bases lying between them. The length of the CDR3 is 14 residues. The CDR3, as DNA: TGTGCCAGCAGCTTCCCCTCCGGTGGCGGAAAACTGTTTTTT. Its protein product is CASSFPSGGGKLFF.